This T cell receptor beta chain was recovered during a study of CD8 T cells in Susac syndrome. In germline, CDR1 is DFQATT, CDR2 SNEGSKA (reference sequence). The CDR3 has 13 amino acids. Trimming stripped 1 base from V and 2 bases from J, with 8 bases between. An amount of RNA that ranged from roughly 0.45 to 1 ug was reverse transcribed with random hexamers. TCRdb processed the immunoSEQ multiplex PCR reads anew with MiXCR; each CDR3 protein has one entry. Counted here are 100,000 or so distinct CDR3 sequences, 80% to 95% occurring once; the ten biggest clones make up about 0.15%. Sequenced: CD4+ T cells from PBMCs. The gene calls are TRBV20-1 and TRBJ1-2; D gene uncertain. This receptor was taken from a human donor in good health. The CDR3 sequence is CSARGDANYGYTF. CDR3 DNA: TGCAGTGCTAGAGGTGACGCAAACTATGGCTACACCTTC.